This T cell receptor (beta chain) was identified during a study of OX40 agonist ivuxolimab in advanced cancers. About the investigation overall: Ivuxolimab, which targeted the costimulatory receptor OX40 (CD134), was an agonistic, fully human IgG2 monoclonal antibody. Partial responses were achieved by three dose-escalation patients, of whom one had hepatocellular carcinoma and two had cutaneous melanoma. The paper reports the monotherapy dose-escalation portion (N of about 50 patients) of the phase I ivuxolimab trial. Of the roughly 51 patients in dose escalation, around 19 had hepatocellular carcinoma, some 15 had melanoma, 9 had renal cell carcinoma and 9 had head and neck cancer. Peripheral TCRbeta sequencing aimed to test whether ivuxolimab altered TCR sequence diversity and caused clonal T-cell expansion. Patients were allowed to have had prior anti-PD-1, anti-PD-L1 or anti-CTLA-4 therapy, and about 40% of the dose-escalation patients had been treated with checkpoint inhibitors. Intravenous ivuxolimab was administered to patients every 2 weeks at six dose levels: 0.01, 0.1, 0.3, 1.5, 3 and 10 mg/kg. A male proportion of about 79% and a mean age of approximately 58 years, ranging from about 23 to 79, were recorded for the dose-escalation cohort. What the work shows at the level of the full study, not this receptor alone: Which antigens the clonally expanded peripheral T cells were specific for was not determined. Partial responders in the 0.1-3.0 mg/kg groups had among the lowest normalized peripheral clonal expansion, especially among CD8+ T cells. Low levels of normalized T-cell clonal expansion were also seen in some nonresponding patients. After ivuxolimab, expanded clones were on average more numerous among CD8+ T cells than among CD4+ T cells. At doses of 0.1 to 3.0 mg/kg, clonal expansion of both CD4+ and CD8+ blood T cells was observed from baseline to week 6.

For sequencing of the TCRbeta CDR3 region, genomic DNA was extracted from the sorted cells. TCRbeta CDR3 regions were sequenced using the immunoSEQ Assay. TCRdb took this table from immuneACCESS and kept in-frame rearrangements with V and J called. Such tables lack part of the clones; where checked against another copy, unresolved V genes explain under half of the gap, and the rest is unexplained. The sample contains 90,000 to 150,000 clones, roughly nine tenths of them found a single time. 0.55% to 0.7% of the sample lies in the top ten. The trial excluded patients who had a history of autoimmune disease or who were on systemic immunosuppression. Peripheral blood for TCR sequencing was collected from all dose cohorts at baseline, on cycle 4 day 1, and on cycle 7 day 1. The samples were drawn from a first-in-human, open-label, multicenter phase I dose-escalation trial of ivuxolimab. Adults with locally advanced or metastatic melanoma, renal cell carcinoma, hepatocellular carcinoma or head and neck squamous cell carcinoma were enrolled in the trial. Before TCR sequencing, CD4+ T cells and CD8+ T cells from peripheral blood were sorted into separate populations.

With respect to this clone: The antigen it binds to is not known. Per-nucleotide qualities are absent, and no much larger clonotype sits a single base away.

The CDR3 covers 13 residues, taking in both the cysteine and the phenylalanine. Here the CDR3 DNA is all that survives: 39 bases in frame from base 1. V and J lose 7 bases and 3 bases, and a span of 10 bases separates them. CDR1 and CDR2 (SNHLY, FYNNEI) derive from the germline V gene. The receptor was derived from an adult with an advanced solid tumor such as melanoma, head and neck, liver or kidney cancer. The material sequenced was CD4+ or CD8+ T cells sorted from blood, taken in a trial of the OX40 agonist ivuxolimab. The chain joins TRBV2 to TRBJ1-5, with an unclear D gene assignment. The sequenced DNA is TGTGCCAGCACCCTTAGAGCCAATCAGCCCCAGCATTTT. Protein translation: CASTLRANQPQHF.